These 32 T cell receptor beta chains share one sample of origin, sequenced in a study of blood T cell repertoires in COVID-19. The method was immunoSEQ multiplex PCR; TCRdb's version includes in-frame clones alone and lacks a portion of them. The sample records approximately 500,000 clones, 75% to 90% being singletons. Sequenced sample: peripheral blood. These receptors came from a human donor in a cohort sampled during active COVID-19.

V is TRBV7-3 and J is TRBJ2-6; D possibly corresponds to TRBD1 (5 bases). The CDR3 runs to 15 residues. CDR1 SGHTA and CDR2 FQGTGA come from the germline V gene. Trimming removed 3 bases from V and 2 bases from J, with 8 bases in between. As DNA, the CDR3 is TGTGCCAGCAGCTTCCAGGGAACTGGGGCCAACGTCCTGACTTTC. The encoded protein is CASSFQGTGANVLTF.

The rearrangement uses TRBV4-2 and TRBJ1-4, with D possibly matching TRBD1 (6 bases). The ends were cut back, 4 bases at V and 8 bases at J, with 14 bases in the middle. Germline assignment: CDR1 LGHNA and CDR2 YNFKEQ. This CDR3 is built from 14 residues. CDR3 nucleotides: TGTGCCAGCAGCCTAGGGGGGGGCGGGGAAAAACTGTTTTTT. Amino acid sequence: CASSLGGGGEKLFF.

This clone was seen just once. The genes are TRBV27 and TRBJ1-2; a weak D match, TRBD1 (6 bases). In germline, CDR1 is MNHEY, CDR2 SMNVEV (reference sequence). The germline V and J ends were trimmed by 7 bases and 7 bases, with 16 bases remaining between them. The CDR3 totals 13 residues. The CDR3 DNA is TGTGCCAGCATGCCTTGGGGGCAAGGTGGCTACACCTTC. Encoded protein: CASMPWGQGGYTF.

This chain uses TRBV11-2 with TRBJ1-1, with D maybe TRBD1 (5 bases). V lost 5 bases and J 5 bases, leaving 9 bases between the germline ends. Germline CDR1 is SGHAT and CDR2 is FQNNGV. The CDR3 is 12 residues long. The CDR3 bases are TGTGCCAGCAGCCCCGGGGGGACTGAAGCTTTCTTT. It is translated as CASSPGGTEAFF.

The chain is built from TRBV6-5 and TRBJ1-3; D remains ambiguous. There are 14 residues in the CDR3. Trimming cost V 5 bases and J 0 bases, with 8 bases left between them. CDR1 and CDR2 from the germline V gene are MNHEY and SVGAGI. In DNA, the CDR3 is TGTGCCAGCAGTAGAGATCACTCTGGAAACACCATATATTTT. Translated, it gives CASSRDHSGNTIYF.

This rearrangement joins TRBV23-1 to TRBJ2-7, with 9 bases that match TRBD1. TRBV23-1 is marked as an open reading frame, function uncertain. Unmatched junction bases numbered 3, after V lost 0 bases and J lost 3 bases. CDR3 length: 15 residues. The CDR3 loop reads CASSQSDRGGYEQYF. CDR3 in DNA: TGCGCCAGCAGTCAATCGGACAGGGGCGGCTACGAGCAGTACTTC.

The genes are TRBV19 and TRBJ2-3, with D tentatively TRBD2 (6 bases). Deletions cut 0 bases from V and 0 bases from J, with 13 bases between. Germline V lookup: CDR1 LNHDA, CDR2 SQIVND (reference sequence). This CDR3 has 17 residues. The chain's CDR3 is CASSIDPLAPSTDTQYF. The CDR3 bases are TGTGCCAGTAGTATAGATCCCCTAGCGCCAAGCACAGATACGCAGTATTTT.

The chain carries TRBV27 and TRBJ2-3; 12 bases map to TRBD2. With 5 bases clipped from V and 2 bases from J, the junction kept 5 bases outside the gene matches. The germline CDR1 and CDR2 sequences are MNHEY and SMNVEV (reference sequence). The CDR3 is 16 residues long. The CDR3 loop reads CASSPGLAGNTDTQYF. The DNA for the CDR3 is TGTGCCAGCAGTCCCGGACTAGCGGGAAACACAGATACGCAGTATTTT.

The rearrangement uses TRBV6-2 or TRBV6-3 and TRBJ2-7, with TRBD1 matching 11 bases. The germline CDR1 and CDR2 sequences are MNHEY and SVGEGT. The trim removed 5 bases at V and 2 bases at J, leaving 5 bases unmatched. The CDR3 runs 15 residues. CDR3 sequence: CASSDRDRGTYEQYF. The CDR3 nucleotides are TGTGCCAGCAGTGACCGGGACAGGGGGACCTACGAGCAGTACTTC.

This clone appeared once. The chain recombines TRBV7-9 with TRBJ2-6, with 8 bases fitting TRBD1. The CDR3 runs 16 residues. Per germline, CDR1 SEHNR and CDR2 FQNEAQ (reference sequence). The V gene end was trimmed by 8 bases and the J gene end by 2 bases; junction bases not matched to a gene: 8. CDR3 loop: CASSDREKTGANVLTF. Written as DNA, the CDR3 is TGTGCCAGCTCGGACAGGGAGAAGACTGGGGCCAACGTCCTGACTTTC.

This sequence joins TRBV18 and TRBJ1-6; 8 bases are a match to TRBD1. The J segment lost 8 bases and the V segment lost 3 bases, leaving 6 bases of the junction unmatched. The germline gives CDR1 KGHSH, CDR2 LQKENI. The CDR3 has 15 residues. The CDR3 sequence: CASSPETGADSPLHF. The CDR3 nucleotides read TGTGCCAGCTCACCCGAGACAGGGGCGGATTCACCCCTCCACTTT.

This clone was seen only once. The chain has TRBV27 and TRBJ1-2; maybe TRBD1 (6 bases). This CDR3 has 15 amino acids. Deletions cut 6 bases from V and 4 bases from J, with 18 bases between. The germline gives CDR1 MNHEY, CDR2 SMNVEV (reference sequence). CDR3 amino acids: CASSSVSGVRYGYTF. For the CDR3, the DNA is TGTGCCAGCAGCTCTGTCTCAGGGGTACGCTATGGCTACACCTTC.

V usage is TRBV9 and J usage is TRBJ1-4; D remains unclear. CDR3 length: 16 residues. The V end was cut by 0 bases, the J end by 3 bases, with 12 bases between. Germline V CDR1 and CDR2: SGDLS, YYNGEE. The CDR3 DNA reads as TGTGCCAGCAGCGTAGATCCCAGGCCATCTAATGAAAAACTGTTTTTT. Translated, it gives CASSVDPRPSNEKLFF. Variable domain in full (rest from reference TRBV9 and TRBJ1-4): DSGVTQTPKHLITATGQRVTLRCSPRSGDLSVYWYQQSLDQGLQFLIQYYNGEERAKGNILERFSAQQFPDLHSELNLSSLELGDSALYFCASSVDPRPSNEKLFFGSGTQLSVL.

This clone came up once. The CDR3 loop reads CASSPGGRNNQPQHF. CDR3 DNA: TGTGCCAGCAGCCCCGGGGGGAGGAACAATCAGCCCCAGCATTTT. This chain joins TRBV7-8 and TRBJ1-5; D perhaps matches TRBD1 (5 bases). The CDR3 loop spans 15 amino acids. Germline V CDR1 and CDR2: SGHVS, FQNEAQ. Deletions cut 5 bases from V and 3 bases from J, with 14 bases between.

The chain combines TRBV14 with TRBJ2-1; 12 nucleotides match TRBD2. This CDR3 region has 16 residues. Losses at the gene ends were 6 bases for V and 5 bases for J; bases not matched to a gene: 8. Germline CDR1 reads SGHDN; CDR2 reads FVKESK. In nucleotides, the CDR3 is TGTGCCAGCAGTCCAAGGCTAGCGGGAGGGAACAATGAGCAGTTCTTC. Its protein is CASSPRLAGGNNEQFF.

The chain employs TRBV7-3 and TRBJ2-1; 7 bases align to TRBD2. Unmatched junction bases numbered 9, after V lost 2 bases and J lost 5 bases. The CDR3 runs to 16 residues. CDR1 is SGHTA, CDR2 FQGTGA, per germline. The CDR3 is CASSLLRREKDNEQFF. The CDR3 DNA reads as TGTGCCAGCAGCTTATTGCGGCGGGAGAAGGACAATGAGCAGTTCTTC.

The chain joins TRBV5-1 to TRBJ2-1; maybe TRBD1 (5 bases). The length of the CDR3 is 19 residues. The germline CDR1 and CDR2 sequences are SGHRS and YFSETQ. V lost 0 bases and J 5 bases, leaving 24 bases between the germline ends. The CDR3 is CASSLVPMTDLQYHNEQFF. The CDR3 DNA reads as TGCGCCAGCAGCTTGGTCCCGATGACAGACCTCCAGTATCACAATGAGCAGTTCTTC.

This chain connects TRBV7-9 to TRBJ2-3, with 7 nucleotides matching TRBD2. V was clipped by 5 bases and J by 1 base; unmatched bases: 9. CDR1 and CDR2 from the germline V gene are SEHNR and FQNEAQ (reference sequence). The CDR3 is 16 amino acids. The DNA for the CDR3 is TGTGCCAGCAGCACTCCCGGGACTATCGGCACAGATACGCAGTATTTT. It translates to CASSTPGTIGTDTQYF.

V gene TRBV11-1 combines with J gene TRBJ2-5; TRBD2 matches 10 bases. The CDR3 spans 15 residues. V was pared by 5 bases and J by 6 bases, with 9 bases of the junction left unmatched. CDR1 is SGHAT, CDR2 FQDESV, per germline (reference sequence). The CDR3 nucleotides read TGTGCCAGCAGCCGAAGCGGGAGGGCCTTGAAGACCCAGTACTTC. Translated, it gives CASSRSGRALKTQYF.

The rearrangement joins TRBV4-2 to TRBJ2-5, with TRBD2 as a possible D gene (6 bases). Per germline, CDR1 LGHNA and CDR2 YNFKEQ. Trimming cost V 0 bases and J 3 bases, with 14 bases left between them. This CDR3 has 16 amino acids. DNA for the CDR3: TGTGCCAGCAGCCAAGATATGGAGGGAGGAAAAGAGACCCAGTACTTC. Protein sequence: CASSQDMEGGKETQYF.

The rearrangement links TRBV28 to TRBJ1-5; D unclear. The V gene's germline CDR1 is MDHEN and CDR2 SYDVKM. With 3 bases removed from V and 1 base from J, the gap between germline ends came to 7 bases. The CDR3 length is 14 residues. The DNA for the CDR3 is TGTGCCAGCAGTTTTGGTAGAAGCAATCAGCCCCAGCATTTT. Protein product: CASSFGRSNQPQHF.

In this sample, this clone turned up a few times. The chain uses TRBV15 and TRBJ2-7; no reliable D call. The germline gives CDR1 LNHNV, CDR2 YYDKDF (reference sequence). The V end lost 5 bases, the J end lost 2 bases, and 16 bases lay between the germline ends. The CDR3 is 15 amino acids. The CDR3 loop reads CATSPTQFPAYEQYF. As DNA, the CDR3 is TGTGCCACCAGCCCTACACAGTTCCCCGCCTACGAGCAGTACTTC. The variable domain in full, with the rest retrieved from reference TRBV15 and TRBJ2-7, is DAMVIQNPRYQVTQFGKPVTLSCSQTLNHNVMYWYQQKSSQAPKLLFHYYDKDFNNEADTPDNFQSRRPNTSFCFLDIRSPGLGDTAMYLCATSPTQFPAYEQYFGPGTRLTVT.

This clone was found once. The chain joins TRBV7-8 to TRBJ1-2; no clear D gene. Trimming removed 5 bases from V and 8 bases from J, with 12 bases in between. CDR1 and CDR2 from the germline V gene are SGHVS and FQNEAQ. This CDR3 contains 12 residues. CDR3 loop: CASSPGSRGYTF. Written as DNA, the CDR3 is TGTGCCAGCAGCCCTGGATCGCGGGGCTACACCTTC.

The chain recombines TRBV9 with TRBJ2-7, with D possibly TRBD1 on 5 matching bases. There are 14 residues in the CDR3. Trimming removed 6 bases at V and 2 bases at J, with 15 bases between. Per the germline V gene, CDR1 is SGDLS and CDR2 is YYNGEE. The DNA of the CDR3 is TGTGCCAGCACCAATAAGGACAAGCCCTACGAGCAGTACTTC. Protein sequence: CASTNKDKPYEQYF.

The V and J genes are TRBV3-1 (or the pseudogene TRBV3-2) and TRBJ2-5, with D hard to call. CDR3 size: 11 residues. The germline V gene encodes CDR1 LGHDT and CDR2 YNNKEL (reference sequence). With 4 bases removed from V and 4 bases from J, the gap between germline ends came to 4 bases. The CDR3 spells CASSLGETQYF. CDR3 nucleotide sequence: TGTGCCAGCAGCCTCGGAGAGACCCAGTACTTC.

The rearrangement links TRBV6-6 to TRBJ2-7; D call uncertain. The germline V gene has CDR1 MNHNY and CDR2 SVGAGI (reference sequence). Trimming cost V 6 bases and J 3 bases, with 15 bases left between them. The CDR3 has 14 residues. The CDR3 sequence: CASSGSYSSYEQYF. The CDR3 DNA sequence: TGTGCCAGCAGCGGGTCCTATTCCAGCTACGAGCAGTACTTC.

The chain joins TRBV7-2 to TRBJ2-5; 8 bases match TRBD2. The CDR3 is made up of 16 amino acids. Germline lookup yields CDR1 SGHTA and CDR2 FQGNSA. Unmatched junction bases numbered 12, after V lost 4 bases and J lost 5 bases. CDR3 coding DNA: TGTGCCAGCAGCTCTATTAGCGGGACTAGGAGGGAGACCCAGTACTTC. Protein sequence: CASSSISGTRRETQYF.

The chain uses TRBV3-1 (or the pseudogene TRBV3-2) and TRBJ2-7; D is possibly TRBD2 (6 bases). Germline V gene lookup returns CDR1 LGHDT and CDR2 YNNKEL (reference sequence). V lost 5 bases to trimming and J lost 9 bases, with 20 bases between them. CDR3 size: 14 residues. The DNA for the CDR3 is TGTGCCAGCAGCGCCGGGACTGCCACCGCATGGCAGTACTTC. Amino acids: CASSAGTATAWQYF.

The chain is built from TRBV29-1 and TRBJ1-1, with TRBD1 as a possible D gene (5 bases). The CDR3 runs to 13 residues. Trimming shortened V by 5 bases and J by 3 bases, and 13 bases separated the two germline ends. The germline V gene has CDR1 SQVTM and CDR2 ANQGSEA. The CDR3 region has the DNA TGCAGCGTTCGCCGGGGCGGGGACACTGAAGCTTTCTTT. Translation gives CSVRRGGDTEAFF.

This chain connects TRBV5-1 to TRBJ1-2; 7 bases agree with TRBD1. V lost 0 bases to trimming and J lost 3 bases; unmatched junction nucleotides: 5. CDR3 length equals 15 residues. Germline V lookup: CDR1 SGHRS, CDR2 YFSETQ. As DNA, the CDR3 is TGCGCCAGCAGCTTGGGACAGGGTTCAGACTATGGCTACACCTTC. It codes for CASSLGQGSDYGYTF.

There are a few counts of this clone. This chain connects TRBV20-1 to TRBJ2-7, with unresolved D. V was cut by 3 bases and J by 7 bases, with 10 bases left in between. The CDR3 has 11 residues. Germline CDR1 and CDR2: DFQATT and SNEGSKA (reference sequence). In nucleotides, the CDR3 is TGCAGTGCTAGGCACGTCCGGGAGCAGTACTTC. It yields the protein CSARHVREQYF.

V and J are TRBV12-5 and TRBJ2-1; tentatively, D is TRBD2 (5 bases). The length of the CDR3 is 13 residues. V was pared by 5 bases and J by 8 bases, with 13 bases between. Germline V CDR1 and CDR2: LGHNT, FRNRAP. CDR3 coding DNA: TGTGCTAGTGGTCCTTCTAGCAACGATGAGCAGTTCTTC. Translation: CASGPSSNDEQFF.